The present entry profiles one T cell receptor beta chain with its context. This sample is part of a study of blood T cell repertoires in COVID-19. V lost 8 bases to trimming and J lost 6 bases; unmatched junction nucleotides: 7. CDR3 length: 12 amino acids. CDR1 is SNHLY and CDR2 is FYNNEI in the germline V gene. TCRdb's copy holds only in-frame clones and misses some; the assay was immunoSEQ multiplex PCR. The sample comprises 150,000 to 170,000 clones, roughly 84% of which are singletons, and 0.63% rests with the top ten. Sequencing was done on a sample of peripheral blood. This receptor was obtained from a man aged 55 to 70 with COVID-19, enrolled during active disease. The V call is TRBV2, the J call TRBJ2-7, with 7 nucleotides matching TRBD2. CDR3 coding DNA: TGTGCCAGCGACCCTGGGGGGGTCGAGCAGTACTTC. Its translation is CASDPGGVEQYF.